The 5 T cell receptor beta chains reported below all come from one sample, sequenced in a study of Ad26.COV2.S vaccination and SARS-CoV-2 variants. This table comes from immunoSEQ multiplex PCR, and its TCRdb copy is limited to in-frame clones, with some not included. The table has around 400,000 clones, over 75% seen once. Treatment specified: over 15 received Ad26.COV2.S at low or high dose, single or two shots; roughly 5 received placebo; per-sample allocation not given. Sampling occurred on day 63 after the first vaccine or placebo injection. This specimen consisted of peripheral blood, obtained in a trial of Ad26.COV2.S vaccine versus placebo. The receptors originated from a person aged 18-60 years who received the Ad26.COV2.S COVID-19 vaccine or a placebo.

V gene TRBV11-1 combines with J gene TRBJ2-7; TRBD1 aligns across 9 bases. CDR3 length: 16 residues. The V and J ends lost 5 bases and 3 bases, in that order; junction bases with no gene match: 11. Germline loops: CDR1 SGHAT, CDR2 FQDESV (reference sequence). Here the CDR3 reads CASSKTGTGLVYEQYF. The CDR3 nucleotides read TGTGCCAGCAGCAAAACCGGGACAGGGCTTGTCTACGAGCAGTACTTC.

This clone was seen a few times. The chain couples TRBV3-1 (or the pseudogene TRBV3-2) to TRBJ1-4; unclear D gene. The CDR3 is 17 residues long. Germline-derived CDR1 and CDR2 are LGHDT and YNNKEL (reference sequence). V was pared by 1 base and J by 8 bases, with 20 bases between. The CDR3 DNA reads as TGTGCCAGCAGCCAAGGACGTTTGGAGGCCGATCTCGAAAAACTGTTTTTT. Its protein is CASSQGRLEADLEKLFF.

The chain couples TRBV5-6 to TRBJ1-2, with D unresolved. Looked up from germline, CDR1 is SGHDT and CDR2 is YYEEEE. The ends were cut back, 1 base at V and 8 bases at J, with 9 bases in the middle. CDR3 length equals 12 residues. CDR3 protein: CASSLRRGGYTF. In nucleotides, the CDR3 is TGTGCCAGCAGCTTGAGAAGAGGCGGCTACACCTTC.

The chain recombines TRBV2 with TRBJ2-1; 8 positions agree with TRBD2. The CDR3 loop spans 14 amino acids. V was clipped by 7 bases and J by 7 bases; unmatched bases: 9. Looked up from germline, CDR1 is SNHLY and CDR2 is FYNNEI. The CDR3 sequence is CASNPGLESNEQFF. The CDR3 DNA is TGTGCCAGCAACCCGGGACTAGAGTCGAATGAGCAGTTCTTC.

DNA of the CDR3: TGTGCCAGCAGCCCCCCCGGGGGGACTGAAGCTTTCTTT. As protein: CASSPPGGTEAFF. The V gene is TRBV3-1 (or the pseudogene TRBV3-2), the J gene TRBJ1-1; D is perhaps TRBD1 (5 bases). CDR3 length: 13 amino acids. Germline assignment: CDR1 LGHDT and CDR2 YNNKEL (reference sequence). Trimming shortened V by 4 bases and J by 5 bases, and 11 bases separated the two germline ends.